This TCR beta chain was obtained from a study of CD8 T cells in Susac syndrome (dated by TCRdb to the late 2010s). Notes on the research overall: Among the sequenced Susac syndrome patients, about 6 had clinically active disease and roughly 8 were in clinical remission. At blood withdrawal, Susac syndrome patients were therapy-naive, treated with corticosteroids (with IVIg additionally given to some), or treated with IVIg alone. The study used repertoire sequencing to test whether antigen drove CD8+ T cell activation and differentiation in Susac syndrome. The study compared CD8+ T cell repertoire clonality among roughly 12 healthy donors, about 14 Susac syndrome patients and roughly 16 multiple sclerosis patients. On the study overall, not on this receptor specifically: The study acknowledged that relatively few individuals were included in the TCR sequencing and HLA analysis. Clonal expansion was seen in Susac syndrome CD8+ repertoires, peaking in CD8+ TEMRA cells and being greater in clinically active patients than in remitting ones. Looking at Susac-specific public clones, the researchers identified some 15 in the total CD8+ repertoire and roughly 5 in the CD8+ TEMRA repertoire.

The CDR3, cysteine through phenylalanine, is 11 amino acids long. Kept here is only the CDR3 DNA, which spans 33 bases and is read in frame from base 1. The trim is 8 bases for V and 1 base for J, with a gap of 8 bases between the germline ends. The germline V gene yields SQVTM for CDR1 and ANQGSEA for CDR2. Peripheral blood CD8+ and CD4+ T cells from healthy donors, Susac syndrome patients and multiple sclerosis patients were profiled using high-throughput TCR beta sequencing. The Susac syndrome patients fulfilled recently defined diagnostic criteria for either definite or probable disease. Bulk CD8+ and CD4+ T cells were purified magnetically by negative isolation, whereas CD8+ TEMRA cells were enriched by FACS. Blood was drawn into EDTA tubes, processed within 24 hours, and PBMCs were isolated by density gradient centrifugation. PBMCs intended for TCR sequencing were cryopreserved in liquid nitrogen and thawed later in a water bath at 37 degrees C. A purity of at least 90% was achieved for sorted or isolated CD4+, CD8+ and CD8+ TEMRA cells.

RNA was extracted using the RNeasy kit, and roughly 0.5 to 1 ug of the RNA was reverse transcribed with random hexamers. TCR beta CDR3 regions were amplified with the immunoSEQ multiplex PCR assay covering 54 Vbeta and 13 Jbeta segments. Bias from PCR amplification was corrected by using a synthetic template baseline for primer optimization and for computational correction. Turning to the authors' computational methods: Reads were assigned to V, D and J genes according to IMGT and analyzed in immunoSEQ Analyzer, with only productive sequences retained. Clonality was computed as one minus Shannon entropy normalized by log2 of the number of productive unique sequences. For each patient and control, public and private clones were evaluated among the 100 most prevalent clones. Clones were defined as Susac-specific if absent from the healthy and MS cohorts, from under 1,200 published viral clones and from other ImmuneACCESS disease sequences. The public reads were quality trimmed at Q25 with fastp and then assembled into clones with MiXCR by TCRdb, keeping productive beta chains. Rows with a matching CDR3 protein are joined into one entry that keeps the most common DNA and genes. The V and J calls, along with clone size, are taken from TCRdb and not from the paper's own processing. This sample is represented by 100,000 to 110,000 distinct CDR3 sequences; roughly 96% of them were singletons. Roughly 0.29% of the sample goes to the ten largest clones.

Concerning this clonotype itself: Its specific antigen is unknown. Qualities for individual bases were not recorded, and no much larger clone is one base off.

Sequencing was carried out using CD8+ T cells from PBMCs. The clonotype originates from a human donor with Susac syndrome. This chain is built from TRBV29-1 and TRBJ1-1, with the identity of the D gene unclear. The CDR3 is CSLTTNTEAFF. Here is the DNA: TGCAGCCTTACAACGAACACTGAAGCTTTCTTT.